This T cell receptor beta chain was retrieved from a study of regulatory T cells in long-lasting Graves disease. Study-wide results and caveats: TRBV28, TRBJ1-2 and TRBJ2-5 were segments that persistent disease favored. Thyroid tissue went unstudied; only peripheral blood was examined.

This CDR3 is built from 13 residues. Germline V gives CDR1 SGHRS, CDR2 YFSETQ. V was trimmed by 0 bases and J by 7 bases, leaving 8 bases between them. A few counts support this clonotype. The antigen remains unidentified. To make TCR beta libraries, researchers used iRepertoire HTBI primers and Arm-PCR of CDR3 regions. Each CDR3 protein gets one entry after TCRdb re-called the multiplex PCR reads with MiXCR. The sample consists of approximately 690,000 distinct CDR3 sequences, 25% to 30% of them appearing once. As to time point: persistent/refractory GD, antithyroid drugs over 5 years with positive TRAb. The TCR library was made from RNA that had been extracted from PBMCs in TRIzol.

Specimen: peripheral blood mononuclear cells (PBMCs), collected when the disease was refractory, from a patient treated with antithyroid drugs. The sequence was collected from a female donor with Graves disease. The gene calls are TRBV5-1 and TRBJ2-1; D remains unclear. CDR3 DNA sequence: TGCGCCAGCAGCTTGGGAGTTACGAATGAGCAGTTCTTC. It is translated as CASSLGVTNEQFF.